One T cell receptor beta chain is described in this entry. V shed 3 bases and J 6 bases; nucleotides not matched to a gene: 7. CDR3 length equals 17 residues. Germline V gene data show CDR1 as SEHNR and CDR2 as FQNEAQ (reference sequence). This entry is derived from a study of blood T cell repertoires in COVID-19. On the study more broadly: Sites in the United States, Italy and Spain provided acute and convalescent COVID-19 samples. PBMCs, B-cell-depleted T cells, or T cells provided the cDNA or gDNA that made up the material.

Methods used by the authors: Reference gene primer amplification gave estimated nucleated cell counts. Assay used: immunoSEQ multiplex PCR; TCRdb lists only in-frame clones, some missing. V and J calls and clone size are given by that table; D and trimming were obtained from the DNA. The data show about 86,000 clones, approximately 87% seen once. The sequencing input was peripheral blood. This receptor was identified in a human donor in a cohort sampled during active COVID-19. The chain is built from TRBV7-9 and TRBJ2-2; TRBD2 matches 13 bases. The CDR3 loop is CASSLGGTSGIAGELFF. The DNA for the CDR3 is TGTGCCAGCAGCTTGGGGGGGACTAGCGGGATCGCCGGGGAGCTGTTTTTT.